These 22 T cell receptor beta chains originate from one sample sequenced in a study of control samples from healthy donors and cancer patients. Only in-frame clones appear in the TCRdb table, and some are missing; sequencing was by immunoSEQ multiplex PCR. The sample shows 200,000 or so clones, around 94% of them seen only once. Sequences were obtained from blood. These receptors were taken from a middle-aged man in good health.

The chain combines TRBV19 with TRBJ1-1, with D tentatively TRBD1 (6 bases). The CDR3 is 15 residues long. The germline V gene encodes CDR1 LNHDA and CDR2 SQIVND (reference sequence). V lost 5 bases and J 7 bases, leaving 20 bases between the germline ends. This CDR3 is CASSWTPTGKGEAFF. CDR3 sequence (DNA): TGTGCCAGTAGTTGGACTCCGACAGGCAAAGGTGAAGCTTTCTTT.

This chain uses TRBV28 with TRBJ2-7; 7 bases match TRBD2. V was clipped by 3 bases and J by 9 bases; unmatched bases: 2. CDR3 length equals 11 residues. In germline, CDR1 is MDHEN, CDR2 SYDVKM. The CDR3 DNA sequence: TGTGCCAGCAGTTTGGGGAGGGTGCAGTACTTC. Protein: CASSLGRVQYF. The full variable domain, completed using reference TRBV28 and TRBJ2-7, is DVKVTQSSRYLVKRTGEKVFLECVQDMDHENMFWYRQDPGLGLRLIYFSYDVKMKEKGDIPEGYSVSREKKERFSLILESASTNQTSMYLCASSLGRVQYFGPGTRLTVT.

This chain uses TRBV7-2 with TRBJ2-5; D not resolved. Trimming stripped 2 bases from V and 4 bases from J, with 5 bases between. CDR1 is SGHTA and CDR2 is FQGNSA in the germline V gene. There are 12 residues in the CDR3. As DNA, the CDR3 is TGTGCCAGCAGCTTATCGGGAGAGACCCAGTACTTC. Residues: CASSLSGETQYF.

The V gene is TRBV6-5, the J gene TRBJ2-1; 9 bases fit TRBD1. CDR1 is MNHEY and CDR2 is SVGAGI in the germline V gene. CDR3 length: 14 amino acids. Unmatched junction bases numbered 9, after V lost 8 bases and J lost 7 bases. This CDR3 is CASGPGQGRNEQFF. The CDR3 DNA follows: TGTGCCAGCGGACCGGGACAGGGACGAAATGAGCAGTTCTTC.

The chain recombines TRBV4-1 with TRBJ2-3, with TRBD2 as a possible D gene (7 bases). The ends were cut back, 0 bases at V and 6 bases at J, with 19 bases in the middle. The germline CDR1 and CDR2 sequences are MGHRA and YSYEKL. The CDR3 spans 17 residues. CDR3 region: CASSQDAGGGDRDTQYF. CDR3 in DNA: TGCGCCAGCAGCCAAGATGCTGGCGGGGGCGACCGTGATACGCAGTATTTT.

This sequence joins TRBV29-1 and TRBJ1-1; no clear D gene. With 7 bases removed from V and 0 bases from J, the gap between germline ends came to 15 bases. The CDR3 loop spans 14 amino acids. The germline CDR1 and CDR2 sequences are SQVTM and ANQGSEA. In nucleotides, the CDR3 is TGCAGCGCCAAAAGGCAGACAATGAACACTGAAGCTTTCTTT. Its translation: CSAKRQTMNTEAFF.

The chain has TRBV5-1 and TRBJ1-1; D may be TRBD1 (6 bases). Trimming pared 4 bases from V and 1 base from J, leaving 20 bases between. The germline V gene has CDR1 SGHRS and CDR2 YFSETQ. The CDR3 runs 17 residues. The chain's CDR3 is CASSPSPGAPRNTEAFF. The CDR3 bases are TGCGCCAGCAGCCCTTCCCCAGGGGCCCCTAGGAACACTGAAGCTTTCTTT. The whole variable domain, remainder taken from reference TRBV5-1 and TRBJ1-1, is KAGVTQTPRYLIKTRGQQVTLSCSPISGHRSVSWYQQTPGQGLQFLFEYFSETQRNKGNFPGRFSGRQFSNSRSEMNVSTLELGDSALYLCASSPSPGAPRNTEAFFGQGTRLTVV.

This sequence joins TRBV6-5 and TRBJ1-6; D is unclear. Trimming removed 8 bases at V and 8 bases at J, with 13 bases between. Germline assignment: CDR1 MNHEY and CDR2 SVGAGI. CDR3 length: 13 amino acids. DNA of the CDR3: TGTGCCAGCGCCCCGGGAATCGATTCACCCCTCCACTTT. Translating gives CASAPGIDSPLHF.

The chain couples TRBV24-1 to TRBJ2-5; D is perhaps TRBD2 (6 bases). V shed 4 bases and J shed 1 base, with 18 bases lying between them. The CDR3 contains 17 residues. The germline gives CDR1 KGHDR, CDR2 SFDVKD. DNA of the CDR3: TGTGCCACCAGTGACCCGTTTCGGGGGTCATCCCAAGAGACCCAGTACTTC. It specifies CATSDPFRGSSQETQYF.

V and J are TRBV19 and TRBJ2-5, with TRBD2 identical over 7 bases. Losses at the gene ends were 6 bases for V and 1 base for J; bases not matched to a gene: 5. The CDR3 length is 14 residues. Germline CDR1 and CDR2: LNHDA and SQIVND (reference sequence). CDR3 sequence (DNA): TGTGCCAGTAGCCCGGGCGGGGGCCAAGAGACCCAGTACTTC. This translates into CASSPGGGQETQYF.

The sample holds one count of this clone. The gene calls are TRBV7-9 and TRBJ1-2; no clear D. CDR3 size: 11 residues. Germline V gene lookup returns CDR1 SEHNR and CDR2 FQNEAQ (reference sequence). The V end was cut by 5 bases, the J end by 5 bases, with 6 bases between. The CDR3 here is CASSREYGYTF. The CDR3 DNA reads as TGTGCCAGCAGCCGGGAGTATGGCTACACCTTC. Drawing the rest from reference TRBV7-9 and TRBJ1-2, the complete variable domain is DTGVSQNPRHKITKRGQNVTFRCDPISEHNRLYWYRQTLGQGPEFLTYFQNEAQLEKSRLLSDRFSAERPKGSFSTLEIQRTEQGDSAMYLCASSREYGYTFGSGTRLTVV.

This rearrangement joins TRBV7-3 to TRBJ2-2, with 11 bases that match TRBD1. Germline values: CDR1 SGHTA, CDR2 FQGTGA. The CDR3 totals 19 residues. V lost 1 base and J lost 7; bases outside the gene matches: 14. In nucleotides, the CDR3 is TGTGCCAGCAGCTTAATCCCCAGCTCACGGGACAGGGGGTACGGGGAGCTGTTTTTT. It encodes CASSLIPSSRDRGYGELFF.

The rearrangement links TRBV10-3 to TRBJ2-3, with 7 bases fitting TRBD1. V lost 2 bases to trimming and J lost 8 bases; unmatched junction nucleotides: 4. This CDR3 is built from 13 residues. Germline V gene lookup returns CDR1 ENHRY and CDR2 SYGVKD. CDR3 amino acids: CAISEDRVVTQYF. The DNA for the CDR3 is TGTGCCATCAGTGAGGACAGGGTGGTTACGCAGTATTTT.

A remark on this clone: A read error may produce the germline difference seen at one junction end. The chain combines TRBV6-5 with TRBJ1-2; D is unresolved. Germline V gives CDR1 MNHEY, CDR2 SVGAGI. CDR3 length equals 13 residues. Here the CDR3 DNA reads TGTGCCAGTAGTTCGAGCCTAAACTATGGCTACACCTTC. It yields the protein CASSSSLNYGYTF.

The V gene is TRBV2, the J gene TRBJ2-1, with 8 bases identical to TRBD1. Germline V gene sequence: CDR1 SNHLY, CDR2 FYNNEI. Trimming removed 11 bases from V and 5 bases from J; junction bases left unmatched: 11. This CDR3 spans 14 amino acids. The CDR3 is CAGLVRQGNNEQFF. CDR3 nucleotide sequence: TGTGCCGGCCTTGTTAGACAGGGGAACAATGAGCAGTTCTTC.

The V and J genes are TRBV12-2 and TRBJ2-1; TRBD2, the table's D call, was not compared with the DNA. TRBV12-2 is given as a pseudogene. This CDR3 is built from 17 residues. The CDR3 is CASRSNLTSGGTNEQFF. DNA for the CDR3: TGTGCAAGTCGCTCCAACCTCACTAGCGGGGGAACGAATGAGCAGTTCTTC.

This clone was found once. J is TRBJ1-5 and V is TRBV7-6; no clear D. Germline-derived CDR1 and CDR2 are SGHVS and FNYEAQ. With 5 bases removed from V and 6 bases from J, the gap between germline ends came to 20 bases. The CDR3 covers 16 residues. This CDR3 is CASSPGGLVRSQPQHF. In DNA form, the CDR3 reads TGTGCCAGCAGCCCGGGAGGGTTGGTCCGGAGTCAGCCCCAGCATTTT.

The rearrangement joins TRBV19 to TRBJ1-4; no clear D. CDR1 and CDR2 from the germline V gene are LNHDA and SQIVND (reference sequence). Trimming shortened V by 3 bases and J by 4 bases, and 12 bases separated the two germline ends. The CDR3 is made up of 15 amino acids. CDR3 bases: TGTGCCAGTAGTATCCTGCCAGGCAATAATGAAAAACTGTTTTTT. Protein sequence: CASSILPGNNEKLFF.

The chain combines TRBV30 with TRBJ2-3; the match to TRBD2 covers 7 bases. Germline V gives CDR1 GTSNPN, CDR2 SVGIG (reference sequence). Trimming took 3 bases from V and 2 from J; bases not matched to a gene: 2. The CDR3 has 13 amino acids. CDR3 in amino acids: CAWRSGATDTQYF. DNA of the CDR3: TGTGCCTGGAGGAGCGGGGCCACAGATACGCAGTATTTT.

The J gene is TRBJ1-5, the V gene TRBV4-1, with D maybe TRBD1 (6 bases). The CDR3 sequence is 16 residues long. V dropped 0 bases and J dropped 5 bases, with 14 bases sitting between them. Per germline, CDR1 MGHRA and CDR2 YSYEKL. The CDR3 bases are TGCGCCAGCAGCCAAGAAGGGGGGGAGTCGGATCAGCCCCAGCATTTT. It codes for CASSQEGGESDQPQHF.

In this sample, this clone turned up once. This chain joins TRBV6-5 and TRBJ2-2; the match to TRBD1 covers 8 bases. The ends lost 4 bases at V and 7 bases at J; junction bases unmatched: 11. This CDR3 comprises 16 residues. Germline assignment: CDR1 MNHEY and CDR2 SVGAGI. CDR3 in amino acids: CASSFGWQGANGELFF. The DNA of the CDR3 is TGTGCCAGCAGTTTTGGTTGGCAGGGGGCGAACGGGGAGCTGTTTTTT.

This clone was counted a single time. The V call is TRBV13, the J call TRBJ2-7; 8 bases agree with TRBD1. Germline V gene data show CDR1 as PRHDT and CDR2 as FYEKMQ (reference sequence). With V trimmed by 1 base and J by 3 bases, 5 bases remained unmatched. The CDR3 totals 15 residues. The CDR3 sequence is CASSLAAGGGYEQYF. Here the CDR3 DNA reads TGTGCCAGCAGCTTAGCGGCAGGGGGCGGCTACGAGCAGTACTTC. Full variable domain (remainder filled in from reference TRBV13 and TRBJ2-7): AAGVIQSPRHLIKEKRETATLKCYPIPRHDTVYWYQQGPGQDPQFLISFYEKMQSDKGSIPDRFSAQQFSDYHSELNMSSLELGDSALYFCASSLAAGGGYEQYFGPGTRLTVT.